The subject of this entry is one T cell receptor (beta chain). Its antigen target is currently unknown. No clone much larger than this one lies a single base away; base qualities are absent. The library relied on the immunoSEQ multiplex PCR assay. For the multiplex PCR, a mixture combining 60 forward primers for TCR Vbeta segments and 13 reverse primers for TCR Jbeta segments was used. The CDR3 region of rearranged TCR beta genes was amplified from genomic DNA with a multiplex PCR assay. On the Illumina HiSeq System, the amplified TCR beta libraries were sequenced as 87-base-pair reads. Processing in the source paper ran as follows. A later analysis counted about 80 million unique TCR beta chains across the 666 repertoires, and around 12 million of these chains were shared by at least two donors. To remove PCR and sequencing errors, raw reads were error-corrected and collapsed into unique sequences using a nearest-neighbor algorithm that merged closely related sequences. CDR3 sequences were aligned to IMGT reference sequences to assign V, D and J gene segments. For a sequence to be retained, at least a six-nucleotide match to both a V gene segment and a J gene segment was required. Rearrangements were called productive when the CDR3 lacked stop codons and stayed in frame with V and J; all others were non-productive. Following IMGT convention, CDR3 was defined as the stretch from the second conserved V-encoded cysteine to the conserved J-encoded phenylalanine. In an earlier analysis of approximately 500 of the donors, sequences lacking an unambiguous match to a single V gene segment were excluded. In an earlier analysis of several hundred of the donors, V segments were called functional above 56.7% productive rearrangements and were called segregating when the between-donor standard deviation exceeded 5%. A statistical classification framework was developed to diagnose cytomegalovirus status using the catalog of TCR beta chain sequences. A later analysis assigned V and J genes by comparing TCR nucleotide sequences with IMGT/GENE-DB human TR gene sequences. A later analysis assigned CDR3 sequences and most-parsimonious VDJ recombination scenarios with the TCRdist pipeline. In a later analysis, each TCR beta chain was defined by its CDR3 amino acid sequence together with its V-gene family, and reads lacking a unique V-gene family were excluded. As a way to deal with suspected cross-contamination and a sequencing artifact, a later analysis dropped approximately 590 nucleotide sequences that were highly shared and had low generation probability. In a later analysis, a clonal expansion index was calculated for each public chain from normalized within-repertoire ranks of inferred template counts. Generation probabilities in a later analysis came from a VDJ recombination model fitted to out-of-frame rearrangements, and those results were checked against IGoR. A later analysis scored TCR-TCR, TCR-HLA and TCR-CMV co-occurrence with hypergeometric tests, applying a repertoire-size bias correction to TCR pairs. To estimate false discovery rates, a later analysis permuted the HLA or CMV assignments 20 times. In a later analysis, co-occurring TCRs were grouped using DBSCAN, with TCRdist sequence similarity added in when clustering inside HLA-allele-positive subsets. Co-occurrence clustering excluded repertoires with fewer than 30,000 or more than 120,000 public chains, plus five with anomalous nucleotide sharing. TCRdb mirrors the immuneACCESS table, restricted to in-frame sequences. Some clones are absent from its copies; in checked studies, under half trace to an unresolved V gene, and the reason for the others is unknown. V and J calls and clone size follow that table, whereas D and trimming were derived from the DNA. The sample records roughly 180,000 clones, around 80% of which are singletons. The top ten hold approximately 4.1% of the sample.

Via the germline V gene, CDR1 is MDHEN and CDR2 SYDVKM. V lost 4 bases and J lost 4 bases; the stretch between them is 7 bases long. The CDR3 numbers 12 residues from cysteine through phenylalanine. Only CDR3 DNA remains: 36 bases, in frame from the first base. The cohort was made up of about 670 healthy bone marrow donors. At the time of sampling, all cohort members were nominally healthy, though unrecorded immune exposures were likely present. The donor was CMV seropositive and was included in the group of approximately 300 seropositive cohort members. Every donor gave a peripheral blood sample, and the peripheral blood mononuclear cells from that sample were used for TCR beta sequencing. Genomic DNA was extracted from the blood cell samples with the Qiagen DNeasy Blood Extraction Kit. The data were taken from a study of cytomegalovirus exposure and HLA in healthy donors (dated by TCRdb to between 2016 and 2019). About the full investigation: An earlier analysis of several hundred of the donors reported around 280 Gb of sequence data and around 100 million unique TCR beta sequences obtained from about 170 million T cells. Approximately 300 gigabases of sequencing data and approximately 80 million unique TCR sequences were included in an early release covering about 700 HLA-typed donors. The genetic ancestry cluster associated with self-reported Caucasian donors included about four fifths of the roughly 410 genotyped donors. The study aimed to test whether cataloging public T cell receptors could reveal signatures of past pathogen exposure. The study used immunosequencing to profile the T cell repertoires of 670 or so subjects and linked those repertoires to cytomegalovirus serostatus. A separate validation cohort of approximately 120 different subjects was used in addition to the 666-subject first cohort. To predict cytomegalovirus infection status, the study combined high-throughput TCR immunosequencing, statistical association of individual TCRs with disease status, and machine learning. A later analysis re-analyzed previously published TCR beta repertoires from 500 to 700 donors and added high-resolution HLA genotyping to study TCR occurrence patterns. In the later analysis, no new phenotypic data were used to find candidate immune exposures; instead, reliance was placed on TCR beta sequences and their occurrence across donors. In an earlier analysis of 587 of the donors, high-throughput TCR beta sequencing was used to judge whether each TCR beta V gene segment behaved as functional or pseudogenic. Donor age, sex, ethnicity and CMV serostatus were compiled alongside the repertoire data. A later genetic analysis took genome-wide SNP genotypes for about 65% of the roughly 670 donors and used that subset as a discovery cohort. Every repertoire in the discovery cohort had been generated on one and the same sequencing platform. Both class I and class II loci were covered by HLA typing, at four-digit resolution. Typing coverage varied by locus: roughly 629-630 donors for A, B, C, DRB1 and DQB1; under 550 for DQA1; 606 for DPA1; fewer than 480 for DPB1. About five DR-DQ haplotypes were treated as single units for association and clustering because of strong linkage in the cohort. Among some 400 genotyped donors of the cohort, an average of approximately 240,000 unique TCR beta nucleotide sequences was sequenced per donor, of which approximately 19% were non-productive. Results the study describes overall, beyond this receptor: In vitro tests confirmed that a few of the cytomegalovirus-associated TCR beta chains recognize cytomegalovirus antigens. In a later analysis, HLA-associated TCR beta chains showed more clonal expansion and lower generation probabilities than non-associated chains that were equally common. A later analysis reported that several top co-occurrence clusters appeared linked to parvovirus B19, influenza, CMV and Epstein-Barr virus. According to a later analysis, most CMV-associated TCR beta chains appeared to be HLA-restricted, and the HLA associations seemed to be driven largely by CMV exposure. In this cohort, only TCR beta chains were sequenced, and detectable features were limited by the absence of alpha or paired-chain data. The study gave a list of 150 to 200 TCR beta chains associated with cytomegalovirus. A later genetic analysis reported fewer N-insertions in productive TCRs among donors in an Asian-associated ancestry cluster than the roughly 670-donor mean. It was suggested by the authors that the approach could potentially be generalized to other disease states and immunological phenotypes. In a later analysis, TCR association rates were found to vary across HLA loci, with the most associated TCRs seen for DRB1 alleles and the fewest for HLA-C alleles. The classifier was reported to diagnose cytomegalovirus status with high specificity and sensitivity in both the original and validation cohorts. A further reported finding was that TCR beta sequences accurately predicted the HLA-A and HLA-B alleles for most subjects in the first cohort. Correlated functional status among segregating V segments might reflect linkage disequilibrium, but an unknown experimental factor could not be ruled out. Presence/absence analyses assumed roughly uniform sequencing depth across donors, an assumption that may not hold. CMV serostatus was the only immune exposure information available for the cohort. The earlier analysis of approximately 540 of the donors excluded seventeen rarely observed V segments, including chromosome 9 orphons, because counts were too low. A group of highly shared sequence variants was considered likely to be a technical artifact of the sequencing pipeline. Strong co-occurrence of HLA alleles, especially DR and DQ, made assigning TCR associations to individual alleles difficult. Some IMGT-functional V segments, including TRBV6-2 and TRBV6-3, could not be told apart with the 87-base-pair reads, so those segments were excluded. Because HLA typing was missing for some donors at each locus, association tests included only the typed subset. A later genetic analysis associated a missense DCLRE1C variant with V-gene and J-gene trimming of TCR beta chains, and an independent cohort replicated the association. While some public TCRs were present in many individuals, most TCR sequences turned up only very rarely across donors. Specific HLA alleles were associated with 15,000 to 20,000 TCR beta sequences at a false discovery rate of 0.05 in a later analysis. Broadly in line with IMGT annotations, most TCR beta V segments showed up in productive rearrangements about 87% or about 30% of the time in an earlier analysis of 587 of the donors.

Sequencing input: PBMCs. The chain was built from TRBV28 and TRBJ1-2; TRBD1 is possibly the D segment (5 matching bases). The sequence derives from a woman aged 50 to 65 in good health and CMV-seropositive. The DNA sequence is TGTGCCAGCAGTTCAGGGCGCTATGGCTACACCTTC. This is translated as CASSSGRYGYTF.